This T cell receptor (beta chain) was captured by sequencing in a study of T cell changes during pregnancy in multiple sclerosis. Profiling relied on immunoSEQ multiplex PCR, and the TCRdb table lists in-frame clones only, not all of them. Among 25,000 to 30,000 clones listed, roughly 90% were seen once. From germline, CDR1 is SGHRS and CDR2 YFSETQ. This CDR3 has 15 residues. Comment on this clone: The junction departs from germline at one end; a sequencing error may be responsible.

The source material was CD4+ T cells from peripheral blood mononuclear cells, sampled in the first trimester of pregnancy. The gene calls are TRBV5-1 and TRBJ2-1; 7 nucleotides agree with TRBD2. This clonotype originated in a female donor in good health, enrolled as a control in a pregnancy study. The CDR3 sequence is CASRNRTRSFNEQFF. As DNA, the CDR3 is TGCGCCAGCAGAAATCGGACTAGGTCCTTCAATGAGCAGTTCTTC.